Below, 11 T cell receptor beta chains from the same sample are listed, as sequenced in a study of response to subunit inactivated influenza vaccine (dated by TCRdb to 2017 to 2018). The library was generated by RT-PCR. The listed sequencing device is Illumina HiSeq 2500. In-frame beta chains were kept once TCRdb had trimmed the public reads at Q25 with fastp and called clones with MiXCR. Here each entry gathers all rows of one CDR3 protein and keeps the most common genes and DNA. This sample holds about half a million distinct CDR3 sequences; about 7.6% were observed only once. Around 13% of the sample rests with the top ten. This sample comprised PBMCs from blood, obtained less than 30 months after vaccination. The receptors shown here come from a man between 50 and 75 years old who received an inactivated influenza vaccine. Donor details come from another sample of the same person, matched by shared clones.

V usage is TRBV29-1 and J usage is TRBJ1-1, with 7 bases that match TRBD1. This CDR3 is 15 amino acids long. V lost 2 bases to trimming and J lost 1 base; unmatched junction nucleotides: 7. Germline CDR1 and CDR2: SQVTM and ANQGSEA. This CDR3 reads CSVEPQWTGNTEAFF. CDR3 DNA sequence: TGCAGCGTTGAACCCCAATGGACAGGGAACACTGAAGCTTTCTTT.

This clonotype appeared a few times. The chain employs TRBV20-1 and TRBJ2-3; D is perhaps TRBD2 (6 bases). The germline gives CDR1 DFQATT, CDR2 SNEGSKA (reference sequence). Between the trimmed V and J ends, which lost 2 bases and 6 bases, there was a span of 12 bases. The CDR3 runs 13 residues. The DNA for the CDR3 is TGCAGTGCTAGAACTCGGGGGTCGGATACGCAGTATTTT. As protein: CSARTRGSDTQYF.

V gene TRBV7-2 combines with J gene TRBJ1-6; 9 positions match TRBD1. Germline values: CDR1 SGHTA, CDR2 FQGNSA. The CDR3 is 16 residues long. V lost 5 bases to trimming and J lost 10 bases; unmatched junction nucleotides: 12. Here the CDR3 reads CASSQGTGKTQSPLHF. CDR3 in DNA: TGTGCCAGCAGCCAGGGGACAGGGAAGACCCAATCACCCCTCCACTTT.

The sample holds many counts of this clonotype. V usage is TRBV7-2 and J usage is TRBJ2-7, with 9 bases identical to TRBD2. V was pared by 4 bases and J by 4 bases, with 2 bases of the junction left unmatched. The CDR3 runs to 13 residues. Germline V gives CDR1 SGHTA, CDR2 FQGNSA. In DNA form, the CDR3 reads TGTGCCAGCAGCTCCGCGGGAGGGTACGAGCAGTACTTC. This translates into CASSSAGGYEQYF.

This clonotype was observed many times. The chain is built from TRBV10-3 and TRBJ1-6; weak D call: TRBD1 (5 bases). V was clipped by 0 bases and J by 7 bases, with 13 bases between them. The V gene's germline CDR1 is ENHRY and CDR2 SYGVKD. The CDR3 runs 16 residues. The CDR3: CAISESIGTDNSPLHF. As DNA, the CDR3 is TGTGCCATCAGTGAGTCGATTGGGACGGACAATTCACCCCTCCACTTT.

This rearrangement joins TRBV5-6 to TRBJ2-3, with D perhaps matching TRBD2 (6 bases). The CDR3 has 14 amino acids. Germline-derived CDR1 and CDR2 are SGHDT and YYEEEE. Trimming took off 2 bases at V and 4 bases at J, with 11 bases between the two ends. The CDR3, as DNA: TGTGCCAGCAGCTTAGGGACTCCCCCAGATACGCAGTATTTT. Its translation is CASSLGTPPDTQYF.

This clonotype was detected ten times or more. The chain has TRBV5-1 and TRBJ2-1, with D hard to call. The CDR3 spans 16 residues. V was shortened by 0 bases and J by 0 bases, with 10 bases between the two germline ends. CDR1 is SGHRS and CDR2 is YFSETQ in the germline V gene. CDR3 bases: TGCGCCAGCAGCTTGGAGTGGATAACCTCCTACAATGAGCAGTTCTTC. This sequence encodes CASSLEWITSYNEQFF.

The chain combines TRBV27 with TRBJ2-2; TRBD1 is a possible D gene (6 bases). The germline CDR1 and CDR2 sequences are MNHEY and SMNVEV (reference sequence). Trimming pared 3 bases from V and 5 bases from J, leaving 16 bases between. The CDR3 is 16 residues long. Here the CDR3 reads CASSLSGHRGTGELFF. Written as DNA, the CDR3 is TGTGCCAGCAGTTTGTCGGGACACCGAGGGACCGGGGAGCTGTTTTTT.

This chain links TRBV5-1 with TRBJ2-7; D not certain. CDR1 and CDR2 (germline): SGHRS, YFSETQ. The V end was cut by 0 bases, the J end by 1 base, with 8 bases between. The CDR3 runs to 14 residues. The CDR3 reads CASSLELHSYEQYF. For the CDR3, the DNA is TGCGCCAGCAGCTTGGAGCTCCATTCCTACGAGCAGTACTTC.

This clonotype was seen ten or more times. This chain uses TRBV10-3 with TRBJ2-7; TRBD2 might be the D (5 bases). The CDR3 length is 12 residues. Trimming removed 0 bases from V and 7 bases from J, with 7 bases in between. Germline V gene data show CDR1 as ENHRY and CDR2 as SYGVKD. The CDR3 is CAISESQREQYF. The DNA of the CDR3 is TGTGCCATCAGTGAGTCGCAGCGGGAGCAGTACTTC.

This clonotype was picked up a small number of times. This rearrangement joins TRBV10-3 to TRBJ1-1, with D possibly matching TRBD1 (6 bases). The CDR3 is 14 residues long. Germline V CDR1 and CDR2: ENHRY, SYGVKD. The ends were cut back, 3 bases at V and 4 bases at J, with 12 bases in the middle. The CDR3, as DNA: TGTGCCATCAGTGAAAAACAGGGAAGCACTGAAGCTTTCTTT. It yields the protein CAISEKQGSTEAFF.